Detailed here is one TCR beta chain. Mismatch with germline at one junction end may stem from a read error. CDR3 length equals 15 residues. CDR1 SEHNR and CDR2 FQNEAQ come from the germline V gene (reference sequence). These data belong to a study of regulatory T cells in long-lasting Graves disease. Assembly of TCR beta libraries relied on iRepertoire HTBI primers together with Arm-PCR of CDR3 regions. MiXCR was run by TCRdb on the multiplex PCR reads, yielding one entry per CDR3 protein. The table includes some 250,000 distinct CDR3 sequences, 20% to 25% detected once. As to time point: newly diagnosed GD, antithyroid drugs for less than 3 months. Extracted PBMC RNA gave rise to the TCR library. A blood draw put around 9.3 milliliters of peripheral blood into EDTA tubes.

The chain links TRBV7-9 to TRBJ1-1; D gene unclear. This TCR derives from a female donor with Graves disease. The sample in question was peripheral blood mononuclear cells (PBMCs), obtained at new diagnosis, from a patient treated with antithyroid drugs. This CDR3 reads CASSLGSAEDTEAFF. CDR3 nucleotide sequence: TGCGCCAGCAGCTTGGGAAGCGCGGAGGACACTGAAGCTTTCTTT.